The present T cell receptor beta chain was sequenced within a study of blood T cell repertoires in COVID-19. Sequencing was performed with immunoSEQ multiplex PCR; in TCRdb, only in-frame clones are kept and a portion is missing. The repertoire holds about 410,000 clones, with 75% to 90% as singletons. This CDR3 contains 16 residues. Trimming shortened V by 2 bases and J by 9 bases, and 23 bases separated the two germline ends. Germline V lookup: CDR1 GTSNPN, CDR2 SVGIG (reference sequence). This clonotype was sampled from a woman aged 40 to 50 with COVID-19, enrolled during active disease. The chain is built from TRBV30 and TRBJ1-5, with D tentatively TRBD1 (6 bases). The sequenced material came from peripheral blood. CDR3 nucleotide sequence: TGTGCCTGGAGTAGTCAAGCGGACAGAATATTTCGGCCCCAGCATTTT. This codes for CAWSSQADRIFRPQHF. The entire variable domain, with the rest obtained from reference TRBV30 and TRBJ1-5, is as follows: SQTIHQWPATLVQPVGSPLSLECTVEGTSNPNLYWYRQAAGRGLQLLFYSVGIGQISSEVPQNLSASRPQDRQFILSSKKLLLSDSGFYLCAWSSQADRIFRPQHFGDGTRLSIL.